A selection of T cell receptor beta chains follows, all from one sample in a study of early T cells in non-severe SARS-CoV-2 infection. TCRdb redid the calling of the 5' RACE reads with MiXCR, one entry per CDR3 protein. The sample comprises roughly 29,000 distinct CDR3 sequences, about 5.7% of which are singletons, and about 24% rests with the top ten. The sequencing sample was made of whole blood. These receptors were collected from an adult who was a healthcare worker with PCR-confirmed SARS-CoV-2 infection or an uninfected control (not recorded which). Each CDR3 is given without its conserved first and last residue.

V: TRBV4-1
J: TRBJ2-1
CDR3: ASTFLLTAGDPDEQF

V: TRBV9
J: TRBJ1-3
CDR3: ASSVAVHSGNTIY

V: TRBV3-1
J: TRBJ1-5
CDR3: ASSQGQGKHSNQPQH

V: TRBV18
J: TRBJ1-2
CDR3: ASSPPGLFNYGYT

V: TRBV18
J: TRBJ2-1
CDR3: ASSPPQGLNYNEQF

V: TRBV6-6
J: TRBJ2-1
CDR3: ASSYRVTEQF

V: TRBV20-1
J: TRBJ1-1
CDR3: SARVNTEAF

V: TRBV19
J: TRBJ2-3
CDR3: ASSDREVTDTQY

V: TRBV18
J: TRBJ2-2
CDR3: ASSPRQANTGELF

V: TRBV18
J: TRBJ2-7
CDR3: ASSPPGSKAYEQY

V: TRBV20-1
J: TRBJ2-3
CDR3: SALETTSTDTQY

V: TRBV2
J: TRBJ2-1
CDR3: ATYRETHNEQF

V: TRBV30
J: TRBJ1-5
CDR3: AWAGGAGQPQH

V: TRBV19
J: TRBJ1-1
CDR3: ASSRAWAGNTEAF

V: TRBV6-5
J: TRBJ1-5
CDR3: ASSKEPNQPQH

V: TRBV4-1
J: TRBJ2-3
CDR3: ASSQGLAGDTQY

V: TRBV12-3/TRBV12-4
J: TRBJ2-2
CDR3: ASSSQVGELF

V: TRBV18
J: TRBJ1-1
CDR3: ASSGGLVTEAF